Listed here are 23 T cell receptor beta chains from one sample, sequenced in a study of blood T cells in healthy people across ages (dated by TCRdb to about 2015). The library came from 5' RACE. Sequencing was carried out with an Illumina HiSeq 2500. The second PCR ran for about 6 to 11 cycles and used a J-beta primer mix along with a sample-barcoded 5' primer. TCRdb reworked the public reads: Q25 trimming with fastp, MiXCR clone assembly, productive beta chains retained. Every entry covers one CDR3 protein and lists the most common genes and DNA from its rows. This sample is represented by 650,000 to 700,000 distinct CDR3 sequences; roughly half of them were singletons. The top ten clones comprise roughly 12% of the sample. The material sequenced was blood. The receptor set was obtained from a woman older than 75 in good health.

This chain uses TRBV6-6 with TRBJ1-5; no clear D. Per germline, CDR1 MNHNY and CDR2 SVGAGI (reference sequence). With 0 bases removed from V and 4 bases from J, the gap between germline ends came to 7 bases. The CDR3 has 14 amino acids. The CDR3 region is CASSYSTANQPQHF. CDR3 nucleotide sequence: TGTGCCAGCAGTTACTCCACAGCTAATCAGCCCCAGCATTTT.

This chain links TRBV12-3 or TRBV12-4 with TRBJ1-5; 8 positions match TRBD1. The CDR3 sequence is 14 residues long. J lost 6 bases, V lost 5 bases, and 6 bases had no gene match. The CDR3 sequence is CASSQGQGGQPQHF. CDR3 coding DNA: TGTGCCAGCAGTCAAGGACAGGGTGGTCAGCCCCAGCATTTT.

This clonotype has more than one count but fewer than ten. V and J are TRBV27 and TRBJ1-5, with D perhaps matching TRBD1 (6 bases). Looked up from germline, CDR1 is MNHEY and CDR2 is SMNVEV (reference sequence). The CDR3 is 14 amino acids. With 2 bases removed from V and 7 bases from J, the gap between germline ends came to 12 bases. The CDR3 coding sequence is TGTGCCAGCAGTTTAGGGGGGCCTTGGCAGCCCCAGCATTTT. Translating it yields CASSLGGPWQPQHF.

DNA of the CDR3: TGCGCCAGCAGCCCGGAGACTGCGGGAAGGAATGAAAAACTGTTTTTT. It specifies CASSPETAGRNEKLFF. J is TRBJ1-4 and V is TRBV4-1; no clear D. V was shortened by 4 bases and J by 5 bases, with 17 bases between the two germline ends. The CDR3 length is 16 residues. The germline gives CDR1 MGHRA, CDR2 YSYEKL.

The gene calls are TRBV28 and TRBJ2-5, with 7 bases identical to TRBD2. The CDR3 is 13 residues long. With 3 bases clipped from V and 7 bases from J, the junction kept 5 bases outside the gene matches. CDR1 and CDR2 from the germline V gene are MDHEN and SYDVKM. In nucleotides, the CDR3 is TGTGCCAGCAGTTTGATAGCGGGCGGGACCCAGTACTTC. Amino acids: CASSLIAGGTQYF.

The table lists this clonotype with a few counts. Compared with germline, one end of the junction differs, possibly owing to a read error. The V call is TRBV7-9, the J call TRBJ2-3, with 7 nucleotides matching TRBD2. CDR3 length: 16 amino acids. From germline, CDR1 is SEHNR and CDR2 FQNEAQ (reference sequence). CDR3 region: CASSRSLGGSTGTQYF. In nucleotides, the CDR3 is TGTGCCAGCAGCCGATCGCTCGGGGGGAGCACAGGTACGCAGTATTTT.

There are many counts of this clonotype. This rearrangement joins TRBV27 to TRBJ1-2, with D possibly TRBD1 on 5 matching bases. Germline V gene sequence: CDR1 MNHEY, CDR2 SMNVEV (reference sequence). Trimming cost V 3 bases and J 8 bases, with 10 bases left between them. The CDR3 spans 12 residues. The CDR3 bases are TGTGCCAGCAGTTTGAGGGGATCGGGCTACACCTTC. Amino acids: CASSLRGSGYTF.

CDR3 amino acids: CASSQDSELSGANVLTF. The CDR3 nucleotides read TGCGCCAGCAGCCAAGATTCGGAGCTCTCTGGGGCCAACGTCCTGACTTTC. V gene TRBV4-1 combines with J gene TRBJ2-6; D gene uncertain. The CDR3 length is 17 residues. V was shortened by 0 bases and J by 0 bases, with 9 bases between the two germline ends. Per germline, CDR1 MGHRA and CDR2 YSYEKL.

This chain links TRBV15 with TRBJ2-5, with a weak D call TRBD2 (6 bases). The V gene's germline CDR1 is LNHNV and CDR2 YYDKDF (reference sequence). V lost 0 bases and J 1 base, leaving 9 bases between the germline ends. The CDR3 is 15 amino acids. In DNA form, the CDR3 reads TGTGCCACCAGCAGAGATGCGGGACTCCAAGAGACCCAGTACTTC. Encoded protein: CATSRDAGLQETQYF.

This clonotype has ten or more counts. The chain employs TRBV27 and TRBJ2-5, with no clear D. V lost 3 bases and J 5 bases, leaving 10 bases between the germline ends. The CDR3 sequence is 13 residues long. Germline-derived CDR1 and CDR2 are MNHEY and SMNVEV (reference sequence). As DNA, the CDR3 is TGTGCCAGCAGTTTGTCCAGACTGGAGACCCAGTACTTC. This gives the protein CASSLSRLETQYF.

This clonotype was found once. The chain recombines TRBV4-1 with TRBJ1-5; D gene unclear. CDR3 length equals 15 residues. V shed 0 bases and J shed 5 bases, with 11 bases lying between them. Germline V lookup: CDR1 MGHRA, CDR2 YSYEKL. The CDR3 DNA follows: TGCGCCAGCAGCCAAGATGGGTCGGCCTATCAGCCCCAGCATTTT. Translation gives CASSQDGSAYQPQHF.

At least ten counts were recorded for this clonotype. The chain links TRBV20-1 to TRBJ2-7; 14 bases map to TRBD2. Germline CDR1 is DFQATT and CDR2 is SNEGSKA (reference sequence). The CDR3 runs to 13 residues. J gave up 4 bases and V 7 bases, and 3 bases lay outside the gene matches. The CDR3 region has the DNA TGCAGTGGACTAGCGGGAGGGAGGTACGAGCAGTACTTC. Its translation is CSGLAGGRYEQYF.

This clonotype has only one observation. One end of the junction varies from germline; a read error may be responsible. V gene TRBV14 combines with J gene TRBJ1-6; 7 nucleotides align to TRBD1. CDR3 length equals 15 residues. The V gene's germline CDR1 is SGHDN and CDR2 FVKESK. The DNA for the CDR3 is TGTGCCTGCAGCCTCCGGGACAGCGTAAATTCACCCCTCCACTTT. It translates to CACSLRDSVNSPLHF. Looking up the rest from reference TRBV14 and TRBJ1-6 gives the full variable domain: EAGVTQFPSHSVIEKGQTVTLRCDPISGHDNLYWYRRVMGKEIKFLLHFVKESKQDESGMPNNRFLAERTGGTYSTLKVQPAELEDSGVYFCACSLRDSVNSPLHFGNGTRLTVT.

This clonotype was observed many times. The chain employs TRBV7-2 and TRBJ2-1; 8 nucleotides match TRBD2. The CDR3 is 14 amino acids. Looked up from germline, CDR1 is SGHTA and CDR2 is FQGNSA. The J segment lost 9 bases and the V segment lost 4 bases, leaving 8 bases of the junction unmatched. The CDR3 is CASSSGLVLGEQFF. The CDR3 DNA follows: TGTGCCAGCAGCTCGGGACTAGTTCTCGGTGAGCAGTTCTTC. The full variable domain, its missing parts supplied by reference TRBV7-2 and TRBJ2-1, is GAGVSQSPSNKVTEKGKDVELRCDPISGHTALYWYRQSLGQGLEFLIYFQGNSAPDKSGLPSDRFSAERTGGSVSTLTIQRTQQEDSAVYLCASSSGLVLGEQFFGPGTRLTVL.

This clonotype occurred a few times. The genes are TRBV12-3 or TRBV12-4 and TRBJ2-7; possible D gene TRBD2, 6 bases. The CDR3 has 15 amino acids. Between the trimmed V and J ends, which lost 3 bases and 4 bases, there was a span of 16 bases. CDR3 residues: CASSFVGAAGYEQYF. The DNA of the CDR3 is TGTGCCAGCAGTTTTGTGGGCGCTGCGGGGTACGAGCAGTACTTC.

As concerns this clonotype: A junction end diverges from the germline sequence, so it may reflect a read error. CDR3 sequence: CASSQDRAGTSTDAQYF. The CDR3 DNA sequence: TGCGCCAGCAGCCAAGATCGCGCTGGGACTAGCACAGATGCGCAGTATTTT. The chain uses TRBV4-1 and TRBJ2-3; TRBD2 aligns across 9 bases. The V gene's germline CDR1 is MGHRA and CDR2 YSYEKL. The CDR3 totals 17 residues.

This clonotype has ten or more counts. This rearrangement joins TRBV18 to TRBJ2-4, with TRBD2 matching over 10 bases. The J call may be in error: the DNA end matches TRBJ2-7 better. The CDR3 is 16 amino acids. Per the germline V gene, CDR1 is KGHSH and CDR2 is LQKENI. The CDR3 protein is CASSPTVLAGGGEQYF. The CDR3, as DNA: TGTGCCAGCTCACCGACTGTTTTAGCGGGAGGCGGCGAGCAGTACTTC.

This clonotype was picked up a small number of times. The genes are TRBV20-1 and TRBJ2-7, with a weak D call TRBD2 (5 bases). Trimming pared 3 bases from V and 0 bases from J, leaving 12 bases between. The CDR3 is made up of 14 amino acids. In germline, CDR1 is DFQATT, CDR2 SNEGSKA (reference sequence). The DNA for the CDR3 is TGCAGTGCTAGTACTGGCGGGCTCTCCTACGAGCAGTACTTC. Residues: CSASTGGLSYEQYF.

The rearrangement uses TRBV21-1 and TRBJ2-2. TRBV21-1 is a pseudogene. The CDR3 runs to 13 residues. As DNA, the CDR3 is TGTGCCAACAACAGGGTAGACACCGGGGAGCTGTTTTTT. Amino acid sequence: CANNRVDTGELFF.

V and J are TRBV20-1 and TRBJ1-3; no clear D. This CDR3 is built from 15 residues. CDR1 is DFQATT, CDR2 SNEGSKA, per germline (reference sequence). V was trimmed by 3 bases and J by 0 bases, leaving 12 bases between them. The CDR3 sequence: CSASNRAISGNTIYF. Written as DNA, the CDR3 is TGCAGTGCTAGTAACCGGGCTATCTCTGGAAACACCATATATTTT.

This clonotype was picked up many times. V and J are TRBV28 and TRBJ2-7, with D maybe TRBD1 (7 bases). The CDR3 runs 15 residues. Germline lookup yields CDR1 MDHEN and CDR2 SYDVKM. V was shortened by 3 bases and J by 3 bases, with 15 bases between the two germline ends. DNA of the CDR3: TGTGCCAGCAGTTTCGGGGGACAGCGGTTCTACGAGCAGTACTTC. Translation: CASSFGGQRFYEQYF. The entire variable domain, with the rest obtained from reference TRBV28 and TRBJ2-7, is as follows: DVKVTQSSRYLVKRTGEKVFLECVQDMDHENMFWYRQDPGLGLRLIYFSYDVKMKEKGDIPEGYSVSREKKERFSLILESASTNQTSMYLCASSFGGQRFYEQYFGPGTRLTVT.

The genes are TRBV7-2 and TRBJ2-3; 13 bases align to TRBD2. V trimming: 5 bases; J trimming: 11 bases; junction bases outside the gene matches: 13. Germline V gene lookup returns CDR1 SGHTA and CDR2 FQGNSA. The CDR3 runs to 16 residues. The CDR3 region is CASSHRTSGSGIGQYF. The CDR3 region has the DNA TGTGCCAGCAGCCACAGGACTAGCGGGAGCGGAATCGGGCAGTATTTT. The variable domain in full, completed from reference TRBV7-2 and TRBJ2-3, reads GAGVSQSPSNKVTEKGKDVELRCDPISGHTALYWYRQSLGQGLEFLIYFQGNSAPDKSGLPSDRFSAERTGGSVSTLTIQRTQQEDSAVYLCASSHRTSGSGIGQYFGPGTRLTVL.

The V gene is TRBV9, the J gene TRBJ1-1; D unclear. Looked up from germline, CDR1 is SGDLS and CDR2 is YYNGEE. The CDR3 has 13 residues. Deletions cut 0 bases from V and 5 bases from J, with 8 bases between. DNA of the CDR3: TGTGCCAGCAGCGTAGAGGTAGGAACTGAAGCTTTCTTT. Amino acid sequence: CASSVEVGTEAFF.